Given below is one T cell receptor (beta chain) in context. The antigen remains undetermined. This entry is derived from a study of blood T cells in healthy people across ages. Study-wide points: Estimated diversity that came from one million T cells was considered an underestimate. A strong correlation between TCR beta diversity and naive T cell percentage was seen.

For the second PCR, which ran for roughly 6 to 11 cycles, a sample-barcoded 5' primer and a J-beta primer mix were used. TCRdb reprocessed the 5' RACE reads via MiXCR and lists one record per CDR3 protein. The sample shows about 1.5 million distinct CDR3 sequences, 35% to 45% of them seen only once. CDR3 length equals 15 residues. The germline V gene has CDR1 SQVTM and CDR2 ANQGSEA. The sequence was obtained from a woman aged 18-30 years in good health. Sequencing was done on a sample of blood. This sequence joins TRBV29-1 and TRBJ2-5; the match to TRBD2 covers 10 bases. The end of the DNA aligns better with TRBJ2-7, so the J call may be wrong. CDR3 amino acids: CSVARASGSFSEQYF. The CDR3 DNA is TGCAGCGTTGCGAGGGCTAGCGGGAGTTTCTCCGAGCAGTACTTC.